This T cell receptor beta chain was obtained from a study of blood T cell repertoires in COVID-19. About the research overall: COVID-19 samples collected from the United States, Italy and Spain covered acute and convalescent phases. T cells, B-cell-depleted T cells, or PBMCs provided the cDNA or gDNA that served as material.

Original data processing: Estimated nucleated cell counts came from reference gene primer amplification. Repertoires were generated with immunoSEQ multiplex PCR, while TCRdb's copy carries only in-frame clones and drops some. The DNA was the basis for D and trimming; V, J and clone size are from that table. Among about 100,000 clones listed, about 86% were seen once. In its sample, this clone was seen once. The germline gives CDR1 LGHNA, CDR2 YNFKEQ. The V and J ends lost 4 bases and 4 bases, in that order; junction bases with no gene match: 12. The CDR3 covers 17 residues. This clonotype was obtained from a human donor in a cohort sampled during active COVID-19. The chain has TRBV4-2 and TRBJ2-1; 8 nucleotides match TRBD2. Sequencing input: peripheral blood. CDR3 region: CASSPGPRGTSYNEQFF. Written as DNA, the CDR3 is TGTGCCAGCAGCCCAGGTCCCCGTGGGACTAGTTACAATGAGCAGTTCTTC.